The 8 T cell receptor beta chains below were found in one sample sequenced in a study of CXCR3-negative and CXCR3-positive naive CD8 T cells. Study-level findings and limits: CXCR3-positive naive cells had more hydrophobic TRB CDR3s than CXCR3-negative naive cells.

Their specific antigens are unknown. The TRB libraries of cDNA were built by UMI-labeled 5' RACE. TCRdb reprocessed the 5' RACE reads and stores each CDR3 protein as one record, lacking DNA. The sample table includes 130,000 to 150,000 distinct CDR3 sequences. Sequencing used naive CXCR3+ CD8+ T cells from blood. Subset in this sample: CD45RO-CCR7+CD27+CD95- naive CD8+ T cells expressing CXCR3 (TNR3+). The source is a human donor in good health. Some clones in this sample may be carry-over from other donors' samples.

V gene TRBV2 combines with J gene TRBJ2-5; TCRdb's D call of TRBD1 is untestable without DNA. This CDR3 has 13 amino acids. From germline, CDR1 is SNHLY and CDR2 FYNNEI. The CDR3 spells CASDRQGQETQYF.

The chain has TRBV12-3 or TRBV12-4 and TRBJ1-4; there is no DNA to check the TCRdb D call of TRBD1. CDR3 length: 14 amino acids. Here the CDR3 reads CASSVGDPNEKLFF.

The chain combines TRBV6-2 or TRBV6-3 with TRBJ2-3; TCRdb's assignment of TRBD1 cannot be checked, as there is no DNA. CDR3 length: 15 amino acids. The germline CDR1 and CDR2 sequences are MNHEY and SVGEGT. The CDR3 loop is CASSYAGGSTDTQYF.

The CDR3 sequence is CASSDMAGGHGDTDTQYF. This rearrangement joins TRBV2 to TRBJ2-3; checking the TCRdb D call of TRBD2 is not possible without DNA. Germline V gives CDR1 SNHLY, CDR2 FYNNEI. The CDR3 loop spans 18 amino acids.

The chain recombines TRBV15 with TRBJ2-1; TCRdb returns TRBD1, unconfirmable since there is no DNA. Germline V gene data show CDR1 as LNHNV and CDR2 as YYDKDF (reference sequence). The CDR3 is made up of 16 amino acids. The CDR3 loop is CATSRTTGQWINEQFF. The variable domain in full, with the rest retrieved from reference TRBV15 and TRBJ2-1, is DAMVIQNPRYQVTQFGKPVTLSCSQTLNHNVMYWYQQKSSQAPKLLFHYYDKDFNNEADTPDNFQSRRPNTSFCFLDIRSPGLGDTAMYLCATSRTTGQWINEQFFGPGTRLTVL.

CDR3 sequence: CASSPGTSGVTDTQYF. The chain recombines TRBV7-2 with TRBJ2-3; there is no DNA to check the TCRdb D call of TRBD2. CDR3 length: 16 amino acids. Per germline, CDR1 SGHTA and CDR2 FQGNSA.

The chain recombines TRBV6-5 with TRBJ2-7; TCRdb's D call, TRBD1, is unchecked because there is no DNA. Germline CDR1 MNHEY, CDR2 SVGAGI. The length of the CDR3 is 18 residues. This CDR3 reads CASSYSNIAETGLYEQYF.

The CDR3 sequence is CSVVESRENYGYTF. J is TRBJ1-2 and V is TRBV29-1. CDR1 is SQVTM, CDR2 ANQGSEA, per germline. The CDR3 consists of 14 residues.